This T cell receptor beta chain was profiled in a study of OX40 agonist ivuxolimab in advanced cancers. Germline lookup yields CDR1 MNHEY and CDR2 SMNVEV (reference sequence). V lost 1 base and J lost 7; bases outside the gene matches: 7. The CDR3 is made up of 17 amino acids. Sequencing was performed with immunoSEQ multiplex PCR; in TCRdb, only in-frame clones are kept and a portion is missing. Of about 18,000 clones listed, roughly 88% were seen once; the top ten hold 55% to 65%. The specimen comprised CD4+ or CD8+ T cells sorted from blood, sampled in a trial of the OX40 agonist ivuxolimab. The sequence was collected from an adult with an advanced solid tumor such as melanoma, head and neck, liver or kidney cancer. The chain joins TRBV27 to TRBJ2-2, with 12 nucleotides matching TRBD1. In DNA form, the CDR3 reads TGTGCCAGCAGTTTATGGGGACAGGGGGCCTCAGGCGGGGAGCTGTTTTTT. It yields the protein CASSLWGQGASGGELFF.